This TCR beta chain emerged from a study of technical replicates of blood from a handful of donors. Germline V gene sequence: CDR1 LGHNA, CDR2 YSLEER. The CDR3 totals 15 residues. Between the trimmed V and J ends, which lost 2 bases and 2 bases, there was a span of 13 bases. The assay was immunoSEQ multiplex PCR, and TCRdb's table has in-frame clones only and misses some. The data show roughly 72,000 clones, about 94% seen once. Source material: T cells isolated from PBMCs. The V and J genes are TRBV4-3 and TRBJ2-7; weak D call: TRBD2 (6 bases). This clonotype originated in a human donor in good health. The chain's CDR3 is CASSQTGTETYEQYF. The CDR3 DNA reads as TGCGCCAGCAGCCAAACCGGGACTGAGACCTACGAGCAGTACTTC.